Each of the 5 T cell receptor beta chains below was sequenced from the same sample in a study of T cells in Graves' hyperthyroidism and ophthalmopathy. Template material for amplifying TCR beta CDR3 regions consisted of RNA transcripts. During a first-round RT-PCR of the TCR CDR3, the HTBI primer set was used. TCRdb reprocessed the multiplex PCR reads with MiXCR, giving one entry per CDR3 protein. The data hold about 580,000 distinct CDR3 sequences, with about 14% observed a single time. The sample was blood. The receptors come from a woman between 25 and 40 years old with Graves' hyperthyroidism that later progressed to Graves' ophthalmopathy.

The table lists this clonotype with many counts. The J gene is TRBJ1-1, the V gene TRBV2; maybe TRBD1 (6 bases). Trimming stripped 2 bases from V and 0 bases from J, with 13 bases between. The CDR3 loop spans 16 amino acids. Germline loops: CDR1 SNHLY, CDR2 FYNNEI. CDR3 sequence (DNA): TGTGCCAGCAGTGAACTATGGACAGACATGAACACTGAAGCTTTCTTT. It yields the protein CASSELWTDMNTEAFF.

This chain connects TRBV12-3 or TRBV12-4 to TRBJ2-2; 12 bases match TRBD2. The junction had 8 bases not matched to a gene; V was cut back by 6 bases and J by 6 bases. The CDR3 covers 16 residues. For the CDR3, the DNA is TGTGCCAGCAGAGAGATTCGACTAGCGGGAGCCGGGGAGCTGTTTTTT. Translating it yields CASREIRLAGAGELFF.

The chain joins TRBV30 to TRBJ2-4, with D hard to call. CDR3 size: 13 residues. The germline V gene has CDR1 GTSNPN and CDR2 SVGIG (reference sequence). Trimming took off 5 bases at V and 1 base at J, with 9 bases between the two ends. The CDR3 protein is CAWDFGAKNIQYF. The CDR3 nucleotides are TGTGCCTGGGACTTCGGGGCCAAAAACATTCAGTACTTC.

This clonotype has a count of ten or more. The chain recombines TRBV24-1 with TRBJ2-7; TRBD1 or TRBD2 may be the D gene (5 bases each). The V end was cut by 7 bases, the J end by 5 bases, with 11 bases between. Germline-derived CDR1 and CDR2 are KGHDR and SFDVKD. CDR3 length: 12 residues. CDR3 DNA: TGTGCCACCAGCGGGACGAGAAACGAGCAGTACTTC. Translated: CATSGTRNEQYF.

The chain is built from TRBV30 and TRBJ1-4; the D is unclear. The CDR3 consists of 13 residues. Germline CDR1 and CDR2: GTSNPN and SVGIG (reference sequence). V lost 0 bases and J 5 bases, leaving 7 bases between the germline ends. The CDR3 here is CAWSVHGNEKLFF. CDR3 in DNA: TGTGCCTGGAGTGTACATGGAAATGAAAAACTGTTTTTT.